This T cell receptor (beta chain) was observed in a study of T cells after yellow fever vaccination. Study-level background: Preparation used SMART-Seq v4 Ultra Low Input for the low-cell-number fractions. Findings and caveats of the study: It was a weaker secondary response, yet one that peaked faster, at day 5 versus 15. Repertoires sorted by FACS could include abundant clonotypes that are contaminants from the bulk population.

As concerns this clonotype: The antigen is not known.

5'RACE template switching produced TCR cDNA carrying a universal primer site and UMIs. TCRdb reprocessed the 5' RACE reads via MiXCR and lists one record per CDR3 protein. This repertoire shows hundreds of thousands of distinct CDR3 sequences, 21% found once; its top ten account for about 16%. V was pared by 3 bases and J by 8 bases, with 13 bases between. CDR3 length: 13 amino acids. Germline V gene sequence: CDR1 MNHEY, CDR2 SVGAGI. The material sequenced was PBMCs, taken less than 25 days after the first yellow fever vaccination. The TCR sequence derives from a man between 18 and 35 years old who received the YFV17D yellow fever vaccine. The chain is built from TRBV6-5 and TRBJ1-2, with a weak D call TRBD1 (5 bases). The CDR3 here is CASSYVGSGGYTF. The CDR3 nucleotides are TGTGCCAGCAGTTATGTAGGCTCAGGGGGCTACACCTTC.